The 27 T cell receptor beta chains below were found in one sample sequenced in a study of T cells in Graves' hyperthyroidism and ophthalmopathy (dated by TCRdb to the late 2010s). Receptors were amplified or captured by multiplex PCR. Sequenced on an Illumina HiSeq 2000. TCR beta CDR3 regions were amplified from RNA transcripts. The first round of RT-PCR for the TCR CDR3 was performed with the HTBI primer set and the Qiagen OneStep RT-PCR kit. The public reads were run again by TCRdb, first through fastp at Q25 and then through MiXCR, and only productive beta chains were kept. One record per CDR3 amino acid sequence lists the most common genes and DNA. Present in this sample are roughly 93,000 distinct CDR3 sequences, approximately 40% of which were seen just once. More than 8.5% of the sample is held by the ten biggest clonotypes. Sequenced material: peripheral blood or thyroid tissue (not recorded which). The source of these receptors is a woman in her thirties with Graves' hyperthyroidism.

This clonotype was detected ten times or more. V gene TRBV7-9 combines with J gene TRBJ1-1, with TRBD1 as a possible D gene (5 bases). Germline V gives CDR1 SEHNR, CDR2 FQNEAQ (reference sequence). V gave up 2 bases and J gave up 7 bases, with 11 bases separating them. The CDR3 length is 13 residues. The CDR3 DNA is TGTGCCAGCAGCTTATTTGGGGGGGATGAAGCTTTCTTT. This sequence encodes CASSLFGGDEAFF.

The CDR3 loop is CASSGLAVPLEQYF. The DNA of the CDR3 is TGTGCCAGCAGCGGGTTAGCGGTACCTCTCGAGCAGTACTTC. The J gene is TRBJ2-5, the V gene TRBV7-3, with D tentatively TRBD2 (6 bases). TRBJ2-7 explains the end of the DNA better; the J call may be wrong. The germline gives CDR1 SGHTA, CDR2 FQGTGA. CDR3 size: 14 residues.

The chain joins TRBV5-4 to TRBJ1-2; D ambiguous. The CDR3 runs to 13 residues. Germline CDR1 reads SGHNT; CDR2 reads YYREEE (reference sequence). The V end was cut by 4 bases, the J end by 4 bases, with 11 bases between. The CDR3 DNA follows: TGTGCCAGCAGCCTGGAAGCGGGCTATGGCTACACCTTC. Its translation: CASSLEAGYGYTF. The full variable domain, rest sourced from reference TRBV5-4 and TRBJ1-2, is ETGVTQSPTHLIKTRGQQVTLRCSSQSGHNTVSWYQQALGQGPQFIFQYYREEENGRGNFPPRFSGLQFPNYSSELNVNALELDDSALYLCASSLEAGYGYTFGSGTRLTVV.

Of note for this clonotype: Since no conserved phenylalanine or tryptophan closes the CDR3, a read error is the likely cause. No DNA is shown, since the ends of the CDR3 on it are uncertain; the CDR3 is the one TCRdb lists. The genes are TRBV4-3 and TRBJ1-4. The CDR3 sequence runs 8 residues, both termini included. CDR1 LGHNA and CDR2 YSLEER come from the germline V gene. The CDR3 here is CASSQERI.

This clonotype came up many times. This rearrangement joins TRBV20-1 to TRBJ2-7; 10 nucleotides align to TRBD2. CDR1 is DFQATT, CDR2 SNEGSKA, per germline (reference sequence). V gave up 5 bases and J gave up 4 bases; unmatched junction bases: 8. The CDR3 contains 14 residues. DNA for the CDR3: TGCAGTGCTCCGGCTGGAGCGGGAGGGTACGAGCAGTACTTC. Encoded protein: CSAPAGAGGYEQYF.

In this sample, this clonotype is medium-sized (0.01 to 0.1%). The chain links TRBV10-3 to TRBJ1-6; D is uncertain. The germline V gene encodes CDR1 ENHRY and CDR2 SYGVKD. The ends were cut back, 5 bases at V and 10 bases at J, with 15 bases in the middle. The CDR3 loop spans 14 amino acids. The CDR3 spells CAISHDGAESPLHF. The DNA for the CDR3 is TGTGCCATCAGTCACGACGGAGCAGAATCACCCCTCCACTTT.

This clonotype was recorded many times. This chain connects TRBV5-8 to TRBJ1-4, with 8 bases identical to TRBD1. The CDR3 has 15 residues. Germline-derived CDR1 and CDR2 are SGHTS and YDEGEE. V was clipped by 0 bases and J by 8 bases; unmatched bases: 6. This chain's CDR3 is CASSLGDRRAEKLFF. The CDR3 region has the DNA TGTGCCAGCAGCTTGGGGGACAGGCGGGCAGAAAAACTGTTTTTT.

This clonotype has at least ten counts. This rearrangement joins TRBV6-5 to TRBJ2-5; D not certain. There are 15 residues in the CDR3. V was shortened by 3 bases and J by 2 bases, with 13 bases between the two germline ends. The V gene's germline CDR1 is MNHEY and CDR2 SVGAGI. The CDR3 nucleotides are TGTGCCAGCAGTTATTCGGTATTTCGGCAAGAGACCCAGTACTTC. It yields the protein CASSYSVFRQETQYF.

As concerns this clonotype: The missing conserved phenylalanine or tryptophan at the end of this CDR3 makes a read error likely. The V gene is TRBV10-2, the J gene TRBJ1-5; D may be TRBD1 (5 bases). The CDR3 loop spans 17 amino acids. Germline V gives CDR1 WSHSY, CDR2 SAAADI. In DNA form, the CDR3 reads TGTGCCAGCTCACTACTTTCACCGGGACGGAACAATCAGCCCCAGCATCTT. This encodes CASSLLSPGRNNQPQHL.

The chain joins TRBV7-9 to TRBJ2-5, with no clear D. With 5 bases removed from V and 2 bases from J, the gap between germline ends came to 15 bases. The CDR3 length is 15 residues. Per germline, CDR1 SEHNR and CDR2 FQNEAQ (reference sequence). CDR3 nucleotides: TGTGCCAGCAGCCCGGAAGATACGAAGCAAGAGACCCAGTACTTC. It translates to CASSPEDTKQETQYF. The whole variable domain, filled in from reference TRBV7-9 and TRBJ2-5, reads DTGVSQNPRHKITKRGQNVTFRCDPISEHNRLYWYRQTLGQGPEFLTYFQNEAQLEKSRLLSDRFSAERPKGSFSTLEIQRTEQGDSAMYLCASSPEDTKQETQYFGPGTRLLVL.

Comment on this clonotype: A much larger clone is a single base away; this may be a read error. The chain recombines TRBV6-6 with TRBJ1-1; 7 nucleotides match TRBD1. CDR1 and CDR2 (germline): MNHNY, SVGAGI (reference sequence). This CDR3 contains 14 residues. The CDR3 DNA sequence: TGTGCCAGCTCACCAAGGACAGGCGCCACTGAAGCTTCCTTT. It encodes CASSPRTGATEASF.

DNA of the CDR3: TGCAGTGCTAGGGACAGTCAAGAGACCCAGTACTTC. It yields the protein CSARDSQETQYF. V gene TRBV20-1 combines with J gene TRBJ2-5; weak D call: TRBD1 (6 bases). There are 12 residues in the CDR3. V lost 3 bases and J 2 bases, leaving 7 bases between the germline ends. The germline V gene has CDR1 DFQATT and CDR2 SNEGSKA (reference sequence).

About this clonotype: The final CDR3 position lacks the conserved phenylalanine or tryptophan, pointing to a likely read error. V is TRBV28 and J is TRBJ1-1; TRBD1 might be the D (5 bases). Looked up from germline, CDR1 is MDHEN and CDR2 is SYDVKM. The CDR3 totals 13 residues. V was shortened by 5 bases and J by 0 bases, with 7 bases between the two germline ends. The CDR3 bases are TGTGCCAGCAGTCTCAGGGTGAACACTGAAGCTTTCCTT. Translation gives CASSLRVNTEAFL.

The table lists this clonotype with many counts. The V and J genes are TRBV2 and TRBJ1-6; D gene unclear. Per germline, CDR1 SNHLY and CDR2 FYNNEI. Trimming stripped 7 bases from V and 13 bases from J, with 11 bases between. The CDR3 sequence is 11 residues long. Here the CDR3 reads CASTTSLPLHF. The CDR3, as DNA: TGTGCCAGCACGACCTCACTTCCCCTCCACTTT.

The chain links TRBV7-9 to TRBJ1-2; 7 nucleotides line up with TRBD1. Trimming took 4 bases from V and 6 from J; bases not matched to a gene: 8. The CDR3 has 14 amino acids. The germline gives CDR1 SEHNR, CDR2 FQNEAQ (reference sequence). CDR3 amino acids: CASSSPGTANGYTF. CDR3 DNA: TGTGCCAGCAGCTCCCCCGGGACAGCTAATGGCTACACCTTC.

This clonotype was picked up a small number of times. The gene calls are TRBV27 and TRBJ2-5; 12 bases align to TRBD2. The CDR3 consists of 15 residues. Germline loops: CDR1 MNHEY, CDR2 SMNVEV (reference sequence). The V gene end was trimmed by 2 bases and the J gene end by 4 bases; junction bases not matched to a gene: 2. CDR3 sequence: CASSLRGLAGETQYF. The CDR3 DNA sequence: TGTGCCAGCAGTTTACGGGGACTAGCGGGAGAGACCCAGTACTTC.

On this clonotype: Because the CDR3 is missing its conserved closing phenylalanine or tryptophan, this is likely a read error. This chain connects TRBV2 to TRBJ2-2, with D hard to call. V was cut by 4 bases and J by 3 bases, with 9 bases left in between. CDR1 is SNHLY and CDR2 is FYNNEI in the germline V gene. This CDR3 region has 14 residues. CDR3 residues: CASSGYPDTGELFL. CDR3 nucleotides: TGTGCCAGCAGTGGATATCCCGACACCGGGGAGCTGTTTCTT.

This clonotype was counted ten times or more. The rearrangement joins TRBV28 to TRBJ2-7; D is possibly TRBD2 (7 bases). Trimming took off 4 bases at V and 1 base at J, with 17 bases between the two ends. The CDR3 is made up of 16 amino acids. Per germline, CDR1 MDHEN and CDR2 SYDVKM. CDR3 amino acids: CASSSPGEGGSYEQYF. CDR3 coding DNA: TGTGCCAGCAGTTCACCCGGGGAGGGGGGGTCCTACGAGCAGTACTTC.

This clonotype came up many times. The chain has TRBV4-1 and TRBJ1-1, with D uncertain. Germline V gene data show CDR1 as MGHRA and CDR2 as YSYEKL. The CDR3 contains 12 residues. Trimming shortened V by 3 bases and J by 1 base, and 3 bases separated the two germline ends. The CDR3 DNA is TGCGCCAGCAGCCAGTCGAACACTGAAGCTTTCTTT. This codes for CASSQSNTEAFF.

On this clonotype itself: A read error may produce the germline difference seen at one junction end. The V and J genes are TRBV14 and TRBJ2-7; 8 bases agree with TRBD1. CDR3 length: 14 amino acids. Germline V gene lookup returns CDR1 SGHDN and CDR2 FVKESK. Written as DNA, the CDR3 is TGTGCCGGCAGCCACGGACAGGGAAGGGACGAGCAGTACTTT. It codes for CAGSHGQGRDEQYF.

This clonotype has a count of ten or more. This chain links TRBV5-6 with TRBJ1-4; tentative D call: TRBD1 (6 bases). Germline loops: CDR1 SGHDT, CDR2 YYEEEE. The length of the CDR3 is 16 residues. The V and J ends lost 4 bases and 4 bases respectively, with 17 bases between them. The CDR3 DNA is TGTGCCAGCAGCCGATTGAGGTGGGGGCGTAATGAAAAACTGTTTTTT. This codes for CASSRLRWGRNEKLFF.

The genes are TRBV7-9 and TRBJ2-7, with TRBD1 identical over 11 bases. J was trimmed by 6 bases and V by 5 bases; bases with no gene match: 12. Germline V gives CDR1 SEHNR, CDR2 FQNEAQ (reference sequence). The CDR3 totals 16 residues. Here the CDR3 DNA reads TGTGCCAGCAGCCTGAACCCCGGGACAGGGGGTGGCGAGCAGTACTTC. Amino acids: CASSLNPGTGGGEQYF.

This clonotype showed up many times. The rearrangement joins TRBV6-6 to TRBJ1-5, with D unclear. Germline V gene sequence: CDR1 MNHNY, CDR2 SVGAGI (reference sequence). Trimming stripped 6 bases from V and 9 bases from J, with 12 bases between. This CDR3 has 12 residues. The CDR3 region has the DNA TGTGCCAGCAGCGGGGATGAACCGCCCCAGCATTTT. Residues: CASSGDEPPQHF.

As to this clonotype: One end of the junction does not line up with germline, which may come from a read error. This rearrangement joins TRBV7-7 to TRBJ2-1; the match to TRBD2 covers 7 bases. CDR1 is SSHAT, CDR2 FNYEAQ, per germline (reference sequence). This CDR3 spans 13 amino acids. CDR3 sequence: CASSTGTTDEQFF. The CDR3, as DNA: TGTGCTAGCAGTACCGGGACTACCGATGAGCAGTTCTTC.

This clonotype has ten or more counts. The chain recombines TRBV28 with TRBJ2-7, with D unresolved. This CDR3 comprises 13 residues. V lost 3 bases to trimming and J lost 0 bases, with 6 bases between them. In germline, CDR1 is MDHEN, CDR2 SYDVKM. CDR3 nucleotide sequence: TGTGCCAGCAGTTTCGACATCTCCTACGAGCAGTACTTC. It specifies CASSFDISYEQYF.

With respect to this clonotype: A much larger clone differs by one base, so this may be a read error. The chain has TRBV20-1 and TRBJ2-3; D unresolved. Germline loops: CDR1 DFQATT, CDR2 SNEGSKA (reference sequence). This CDR3 has 15 residues. CDR3 nucleotides: TGCAGTGCTAGAGATATGAGCCGCTCCACAGATACGAAGTATTTT. Translating it yields CSARDMSRSTDTKYF.

This clonotype was found many times. The chain joins TRBV5-6 to TRBJ1-1; D perhaps matches TRBD1 (5 bases). This CDR3 is 13 amino acids long. V lost 5 bases and J lost 7, with 15 bases in between. Germline values: CDR1 SGHDT, CDR2 YYEEEE. CDR3 sequence: CASRHAQGIEAFF. The DNA for the CDR3 is TGTGCCAGCAGACACGCCCAGGGTATTGAAGCTTTCTTT.